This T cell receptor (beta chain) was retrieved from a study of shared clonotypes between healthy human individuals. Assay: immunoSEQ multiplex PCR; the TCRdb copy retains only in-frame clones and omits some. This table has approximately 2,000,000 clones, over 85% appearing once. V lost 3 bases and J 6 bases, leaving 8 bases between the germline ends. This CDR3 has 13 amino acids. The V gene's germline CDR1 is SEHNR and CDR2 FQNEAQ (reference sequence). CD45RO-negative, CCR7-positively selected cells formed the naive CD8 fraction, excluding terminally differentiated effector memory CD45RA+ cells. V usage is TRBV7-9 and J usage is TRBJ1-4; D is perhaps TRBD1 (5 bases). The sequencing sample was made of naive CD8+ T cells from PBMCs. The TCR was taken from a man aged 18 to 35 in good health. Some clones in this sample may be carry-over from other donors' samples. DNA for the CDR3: TGTGCCAGCAGCTTGGACACCTATGAAAAACTGTTTTTT. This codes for CASSLDTYEKLFF.